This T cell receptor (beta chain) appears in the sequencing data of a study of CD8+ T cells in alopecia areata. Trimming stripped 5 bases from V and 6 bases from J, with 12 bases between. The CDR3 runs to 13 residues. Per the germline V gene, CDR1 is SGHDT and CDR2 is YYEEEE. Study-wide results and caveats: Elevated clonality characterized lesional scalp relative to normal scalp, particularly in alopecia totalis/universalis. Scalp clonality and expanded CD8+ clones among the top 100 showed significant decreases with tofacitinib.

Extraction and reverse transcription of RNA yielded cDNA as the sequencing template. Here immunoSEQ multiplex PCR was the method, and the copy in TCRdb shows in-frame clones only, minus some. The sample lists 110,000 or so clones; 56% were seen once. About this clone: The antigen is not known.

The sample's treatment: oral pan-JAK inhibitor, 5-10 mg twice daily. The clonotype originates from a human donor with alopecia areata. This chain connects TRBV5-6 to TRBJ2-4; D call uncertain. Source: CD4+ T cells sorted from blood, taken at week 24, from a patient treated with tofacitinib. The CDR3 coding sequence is TGTGCCAGCAGATCCGACGGTGGAAACATTCAGTACTTC. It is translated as CASRSDGGNIQYF. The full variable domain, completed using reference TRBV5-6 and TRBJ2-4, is DAGVTQSPTHLIKTRGQQVTLRCSPKSGHDTVSWYQQALGQGPQFIFQYYEEEERQRGNFPDRFSGHQFPNYSSELNVNALLLGDSALYLCASRSDGGNIQYFGAGTRLSVL.